This entry features one T cell receptor (beta chain) sequence. No cognate antigen has been identified for it. Base qualities are not recorded, but no much larger clone differs from it by a single base. The data belong to a study of cytomegalovirus exposure and HLA in healthy donors (dated by TCRdb to 2015 to 2018). About the investigation overall: An earlier analysis of roughly 500 of the donors reported about 300 Gb of sequence data and 117 million unique TCR beta sequences obtained from around 180 million T cells. Every repertoire in the discovery cohort had been generated on one and the same sequencing platform. Of the 300 to 450 genotyped donors, approximately 80% were placed in the genetic ancestry cluster associated with self-reported Caucasian donors. The number of donors typed differed by locus, with about 629-630 for A, B, C, DRB1 and DQB1, approximately 500 for DQA1, 606 for DPA1, and around 460 for DPB1. About 300 gigabases of sequencing data and approximately 91 million unique TCR sequences made up an early release that covered some 640 HLA-typed donors. A later genetic analysis took genome-wide SNP genotypes for 398 of the 666 donors and used that subset as a discovery cohort. HLA typing covered class I and class II loci at four-digit resolution. To decide whether each TCR beta V gene segment behaved as functional or pseudogenic, an earlier analysis of approximately 600 of the donors relied on high-throughput TCR beta sequencing. The later analysis used no new phenotypic data to find candidate immune exposures, relying instead on TCR beta sequences and their occurrence across donors. A later analysis re-analyzed previously published TCR beta repertoires from several hundred donors and added high-resolution HLA genotyping to study TCR occurrence patterns. The study profiled the T cell repertoires of 666 subjects by immunosequencing and related them to cytomegalovirus serostatus. The study aimed to test whether signatures of past pathogen exposure could be identified by cataloging public T cell receptors. Among several hundred genotyped donors of the cohort, an average of about 220,000 unique TCR beta nucleotide sequences was sequenced per donor, of which approximately 19% were non-productive. Because of strong linkage in the cohort, five DR-DQ haplotypes were treated as single units for association and clustering. The study combined high-throughput TCR immunosequencing, statistical association of individual TCRs with disease status, and machine learning to predict cytomegalovirus infection status. Donor age, sex, ethnicity and CMV serostatus were compiled together with the repertoire data. A separate validation cohort of about 110 different subjects was used in addition to the approximately 640-subject first cohort. General findings and caveats noted by the study authors: A cluster of highly shared sequence variants was judged likely to be a technical artifact of the sequencing pipeline. CMV serostatus was the only immune exposure information available for the cohort. A later analysis found that HLA-associated TCR beta chains were more clonally expanded and had lower generation probabilities than equally common non-associated chains. When HLA alleles, especially DR and DQ, strongly co-occurred, attributing TCR associations to individual alleles was difficult. Because counts were too low, roughly 17 rarely observed V segments, including chromosome 9 orphons, were left out of the earlier analysis of 587 of the donors. Correlated functional status among segregating V segments might be attributable to linkage disequilibrium, but an unknown experimental factor could not be ruled out. An earlier analysis of 587 of the donors showed that most TCR beta V segments appeared in productive rearrangements either about 90% or about 30% of the time, which broadly matched IMGT annotations. A later analysis associated roughly 17,000 TCR beta sequences with specific HLA alleles at a false discovery rate of 0.05. The presence/absence analyses assumed that sequencing depth was roughly uniform across donors, and that assumption may not be true. According to a later analysis, parvovirus B19, influenza, CMV and Epstein-Barr virus appeared linked to several top co-occurrence clusters. A further reported finding was that TCR beta sequences accurately predicted the HLA-A and HLA-B alleles for most subjects in the first cohort. An association between a missense DCLRE1C variant and V-gene and J-gene trimming of TCR beta chains was found in a later genetic analysis and replicated in an independent cohort. This cohort had only TCR beta chains sequenced, and the lack of alpha or paired-chain data limited which features could be detected. While some public TCRs were present in many individuals, most TCR sequences turned up only very rarely across donors. According to a later analysis, most CMV-associated TCR beta chains appeared to be HLA-restricted, and the HLA associations seemed to be driven largely by CMV exposure. Compared with the approximately 600-donor mean, donors in an Asian-associated ancestry cluster had fewer N-insertions in productive TCRs, according to a later genetic analysis. The authors suggested that the approach could potentially be generalized to other disease states and immunological phenotypes. The study gave a list of about 160 TCR beta chains associated with cytomegalovirus. Because the 87-base-pair reads could not distinguish some IMGT-functional V segments, including TRBV6-2 and TRBV6-3, those segments were excluded. Because HLA typing was unavailable for some donors at each locus, only the typed subset was used in association tests. Three of the identified cytomegalovirus-associated TCR beta chains were confirmed in vitro to be specific for cytomegalovirus antigens. In a later analysis, TCR association rates were found to vary across HLA loci, with the most associated TCRs seen for DRB1 alleles and the fewest for HLA-C alleles. The classifier was reported to diagnose cytomegalovirus status with high specificity and sensitivity in both the original cohort and the validation cohort.

In total, over 600 healthy bone marrow donors made up the cohort. All cohort members were sampled while nominally healthy, although unrecorded immune exposures were likely present. The donor tested CMV seronegative, placing the donor among the 350 or so seronegative members of the cohort. A peripheral blood sample was provided by each donor, and peripheral blood mononuclear cells were used for TCR beta sequencing. The Qiagen DNeasy Blood Extraction Kit was used to extract genomic DNA from the blood cell samples. The library was obtained by the immunoSEQ multiplex PCR assay. The multiplex PCR relied on a mix of 60 forward primers for TCR Vbeta segments and 13 reverse primers for TCR Jbeta segments. A multiplex PCR assay on genomic DNA amplified the CDR3 region of rearranged TCR beta genes. On the Illumina HiSeq System, the amplified TCR beta libraries were sequenced as 87-base-pair reads. Regarding the original processing steps: A later analysis counted about 80 million unique TCR beta chains across the 666 repertoires, and around 9.9 million of these chains were shared by at least two donors. Raw reads were error-corrected and collapsed into unique sequences by a nearest-neighbor algorithm in which closely related sequences were merged to remove PCR and sequencing errors. To assign V, D and J gene segments, CDR3 sequences were aligned to IMGT reference sequences. For a sequence to be retained, a match of at least six nucleotides was required to both a V gene segment and a J gene segment. A rearrangement counted as productive if the CDR3 had no stop codons and remained in frame with V and J, and every other rearrangement counted as non-productive. Following IMGT convention, CDR3 was defined as the stretch from the second conserved V-encoded cysteine up to the conserved J-encoded phenylalanine. In an earlier analysis of roughly 610 of the donors, sequences lacking an unambiguous match to a single V gene segment were excluded. An earlier analysis of some 610 of the donors called V segments functional above 56.7% productive rearrangements and segregating when the between-donor standard deviation exceeded 5%. A statistical classification framework was built to diagnose cytomegalovirus status from the catalog of TCR beta chain sequences. In a later analysis, TCR nucleotide sequences were compared against IMGT/GENE-DB human TR gene sequences so that V and J genes could be assigned. Using the TCRdist pipeline, a later analysis assigned CDR3 sequences along with most-parsimonious VDJ recombination scenarios. In a later analysis, every TCR beta chain was defined by the combination of its CDR3 amino acid sequence and its V-gene family, and reads without a unique V-gene family were dropped. A later analysis removed 450 to 600 highly shared, low-generation-probability nucleotide sequences to deal with suspected cross-contamination and a sequencing artifact. In a later analysis, a clonal expansion index for each public chain was calculated from normalized within-repertoire ranks of inferred template counts. In a later analysis, generation probabilities were computed using a VDJ recombination model fitted to out-of-frame rearrangements, and the results were checked against IGoR. A later analysis scored TCR-TCR, TCR-HLA and TCR-CMV co-occurrence with hypergeometric tests, applying a repertoire-size bias correction to TCR pairs. To estimate false discovery rates, a later analysis permuted the HLA or CMV assignments 20 times. In a later analysis, co-occurring TCRs were grouped with DBSCAN, and TCRdist sequence similarity was added when clustering was performed within HLA-allele-positive subsets. For co-occurrence clustering, repertoires with fewer than 30,000 or more than 120,000 public chains were excluded, along with roughly 5 repertoires with anomalous nucleotide sharing. The table was pulled from immuneACCESS by TCRdb, which kept in-frame rearrangements only. Such tables lose some clones; where checked, under half of the loss comes from unresolved V genes, and the rest has no known cause. V, J and clone size derive from that table, while D and trimming were established from the DNA sequence. Across this sample there are about 190,000 clones, with roughly 80% seen only once. The ten largest clones capture roughly 1.6% of the sample.

Reading from cysteine to phenylalanine, the CDR3 counts 14 amino acids. The only DNA kept is the CDR3, 42 bases in frame from the first base. From the germline V gene, CDR1 is LGHNA and CDR2 is YSLEER. V sheds 4 bases and J sheds 5 bases, leaving 14 bases between their ends. The sequenced material came from PBMCs. The receptor was derived from a woman aged 18-29 years in good health and CMV-seronegative. The V and J genes are TRBV4-3 and TRBJ1-1; the D gene assignment is ambiguous. The base sequence is TGCGCCAGCAGCCGGGATTGGGGAGGAACTGAAGCTTTCTTT. This yields the protein CASSRDWGGTEAFF.